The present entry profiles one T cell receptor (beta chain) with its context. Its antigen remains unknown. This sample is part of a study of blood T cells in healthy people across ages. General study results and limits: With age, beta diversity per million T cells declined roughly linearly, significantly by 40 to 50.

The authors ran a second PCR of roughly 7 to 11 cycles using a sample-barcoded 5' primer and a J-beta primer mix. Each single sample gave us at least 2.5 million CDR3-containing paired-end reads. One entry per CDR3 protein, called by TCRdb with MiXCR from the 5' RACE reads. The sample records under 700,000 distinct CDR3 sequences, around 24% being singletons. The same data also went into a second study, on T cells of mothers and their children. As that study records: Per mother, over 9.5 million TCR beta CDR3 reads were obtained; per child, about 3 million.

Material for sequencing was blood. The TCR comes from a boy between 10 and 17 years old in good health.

Written as DNA, the CDR3 is TGTGCCAGCAGCTTGATCCCTCCGGGAACTAATGAAAAACTGTTTTTT. Protein: CASSLIPPGTNEKLFF. The chain combines TRBV5-5 with TRBJ1-4; D gene uncertain. Trimming took off 1 base at V and 1 base at J, with 11 bases between the two ends. Germline V lookup: CDR1 SGHKS, CDR2 YYEKEE (reference sequence). This CDR3 is built from 16 residues.